The clone carrying this TCR beta chain was detected only a few times. The antigen is undetermined. Indicated time point: week 23, last vaccination. Vaccination comprised doses that each held 300 ug of mutant IDH1 20-mer peptide, plus topical imiquimod. The astrocytomas were IDH1-mutant, ATRX-negative, and WHO grade 3 or 4. The sample is drawn from a study of a mutant IDH1 vaccine in newly diagnosed glioma. On the study more broadly: Patients had received radiotherapy, temozolomide, or both previously, most receiving both. Whole-study results and caveats: Pseudoprogression apparently tracked independently of changes in top peripheral T cell clonotypes. Among patients, approximately 93% showed immune responses induced by the vaccine.

Germline V gene sequence: CDR1 MNHNS, CDR2 SASEGT. The CDR3 sequence is 14 residues long. Trimming took 7 bases from V and 4 from J, leaving 14 bases between them. The table came from immunoSEQ multiplex PCR; TCRdb's copy has only in-frame clones and leaves some out. Of 35,000 to 50,000 clones in the sample, approximately 90% are singletons; the top ten hold 3.5% to 4%. This chain joins TRBV6-1 and TRBJ2-1, with D perhaps TRBD1 (6 bases). Sample: PBMCs, taken from a glioma patient whose treatment included an IDH1 peptide vaccine. This TCR was sampled from a man aged 50 or older with glioma. The DNA for the CDR3 is TGTGCCAGCACGGACAGACTTAAATACAATGAGCAGTTCTTC. Translated: CASTDRLKYNEQFF.